This T cell receptor beta chain was captured in a study of cytomegalovirus exposure and HLA in healthy donors. Trimming pared 5 bases from V and 2 bases from J, leaving 14 bases between. This CDR3 spans 15 amino acids. Germline V lookup: CDR1 SGHTA, CDR2 FQGNSA. This clone was seen a few times. Its antigen is not identified. Study-wide results and limits: Later examination showed HLA-associated TCR beta chains had greater clonal expansion than equally common others. The later analysis indicated that the majority of CMV-associated TCR beta chains appeared HLA-restricted. Versus the roughly 700-donor mean, an Asian-associated ancestry cluster reportedly showed fewer N-insertions in a later analysis.

60 Vbeta and 13 Jbeta primers were used in PCR. In the authors' methods: Tens of millions of unique TCR beta chains, around 11 million of them shared, were counted by a later analysis. The repertoire was sequenced with immunoSEQ multiplex PCR; TCRdb's copy has only in-frame clones and lacks some. That table furnishes V, J and clone size, whereas the DNA furnished D and trimming. The sample contains fewer than 250,000 clones, around 85% of which appear only once. The V gene is TRBV7-2, the J gene TRBJ2-3; TRBD2 might be the D (6 bases). The receptor comes from a man aged 18 to 35 in good health and CMV-seronegative. Input material: PBMCs. The CDR3 region has the DNA TGTGCCAGCAGCCCCCGGGAGACAATCACAGATACGCAGTATTTT. Encoded protein: CASSPRETITDTQYF.